The 5 T cell receptor beta chains listed next were all sequenced from one sample in a study of blood T cells in healthy people across ages. Combining a sample-barcoded 5' primer with a J-beta primer mix, a second PCR ran for roughly 7 to 12 cycles. MiXCR, run by TCRdb on the 5' RACE reads, gives a single entry per CDR3 protein. The top ten clones hold roughly a fifth of a sample with 650,000 to 800,000 distinct CDR3 sequences, roughly 44% of them seen once. Input material: blood. The receptors derive from a man aged 60 to 69 in good health.

The table lists this clonotype with a count of one. The chain has TRBV7-2 and TRBJ2-7; unclear D gene. CDR1 and CDR2 (germline): SGHTA, FQGNSA. This CDR3 is 16 amino acids long. Trimming took off 7 bases at V and 0 bases at J, with 19 bases between the two ends. CDR3 DNA: TGTGCCAGCAACTCAATACAGCCCCCGGGCTCCTACGAGCAGTACTTC. This translates into CASNSIQPPGSYEQYF.

This clonotype was recorded only once. The genes are TRBV6-2 or TRBV6-3 and TRBJ1-5; tentative D call: TRBD1 (5 bases). The CDR3 is made up of 14 amino acids. Trimming cost V 5 bases and J 10 bases, with 18 bases left between them. Germline V gene lookup returns CDR1 MNHEY and CDR2 SVGEGT. The CDR3 here is CASSQRTAGAPQHF. The DNA of the CDR3 is TGTGCCAGCAGTCAACGGACGGCTGGGGCTCCCCAGCATTTT.

The V call is TRBV12-3 or TRBV12-4, the J call TRBJ2-7, with D possibly called TRBD1 or TRBD2 (5 bases each). This CDR3 contains 14 residues. V lost 3 bases to trimming and J lost 3 bases, with 12 bases between them. The CDR3 sequence is CASSFGRGDYEQYF. Written as DNA, the CDR3 is TGTGCCAGCAGTTTCGGTAGAGGGGACTACGAGCAGTACTTC.

V and J are TRBV20-1 and TRBJ2-3, with TRBD2 matching over 8 bases. The ends lost 2 bases at V and 4 bases at J; junction bases unmatched: 14. Germline values: CDR1 DFQATT, CDR2 SNEGSKA (reference sequence). The CDR3 extends over 17 amino acids. The CDR3 coding sequence is TGCAGTGCTAGATATCCTCGGACGGCGGGGGGAGCAGATACGCAGTATTTT. It encodes CSARYPRTAGGADTQYF.

The chain uses TRBV29-1 and TRBJ1-5; 11 bases map to TRBD1. The V gene's germline CDR1 is SQVTM and CDR2 ANQGSEA. The V and J ends lost 4 bases and 6 bases, in that order; junction bases with no gene match: 2. The length of the CDR3 is 13 residues. This chain's CDR3 is CSVVGTGGQPQHF. The CDR3 DNA is TGCAGCGTTGTCGGGACAGGGGGTCAGCCCCAGCATTTT.